The clone carrying this T cell receptor (beta chain) was seen a single time. What it binds is not known. With 3 bases clipped from V and 1 base from J, the junction kept 4 bases outside the gene matches. From germline, CDR1 is LNHDA and CDR2 SQIVND (reference sequence). This CDR3 is 15 amino acids long. Profiling relied on immunoSEQ multiplex PCR, and the TCRdb table lists in-frame clones only, not all of them. The sample records tens of thousands of clones, 90% to 95% being singletons. The source of the sample is a study of T cell responses to AZD1222 COVID-19 vaccine. Study results and caveats: The sample set comprised mostly white British donors with more females, and clonal diversity was possibly underestimated. Reports say nearly half of spike-specific TCRs go after unmutated variant regions. Increases in Spike-specific TCR breadth and depth were seen after two AZD1222 doses.

This receptor was identified in an adult in good health. Sequences were derived from peripheral blood, sampled on day 0 of MenACWY control vaccination. This chain connects TRBV19 to TRBJ1-1; 8 bases fit TRBD1. The CDR3 DNA is TGTGCCAGTAGTATCGGGACAGGCTCGAACACTGAAGCTTTCTTT. Its translation: CASSIGTGSNTEAFF.